The 9 T cell receptor beta chains below all came from one sample that was sequenced in a study of OX40 agonist ivuxolimab in advanced cancers. Data came from immunoSEQ multiplex PCR; TCRdb stores just in-frame clones and leaves some out. The table includes about 47,000 clones, 75% to 90% detected once. The sample in question was CD4+ or CD8+ T cells sorted from blood, obtained in a trial of the OX40 agonist ivuxolimab. The source of these receptors is an adult with an advanced solid tumor such as melanoma, head and neck, liver or kidney cancer.

This clone was observed a handful of times. The gene calls are TRBV4-1 and TRBJ1-2; D gene uncertain. The germline V and J ends were trimmed by 0 bases and 3 bases, with 11 bases remaining between them. CDR1 is MGHRA and CDR2 is YSYEKL in the germline V gene. The CDR3 is 15 residues long. DNA of the CDR3: TGCGCCAGCAGCCAAGATAGGAACAGCTACTATGGCTACACCTTC. This codes for CASSQDRNSYYGYTF.

The gene calls are TRBV27 and TRBJ2-7, with 12 bases lining up with TRBD1. V trimming: 7 bases; J trimming: 5 bases; junction bases outside the gene matches: 3. This CDR3 comprises 13 residues. Germline assignment: CDR1 MNHEY and CDR2 SMNVEV (reference sequence). This chain's CDR3 is CASIGTGGNEQYF. The CDR3 DNA reads TGTGCCAGCATCGGGACAGGGGGCAACGAGCAGTACTTC.

The gene calls are TRBV27 and TRBJ2-7; perhaps TRBD2 as D (5 bases). The CDR3 is 14 amino acids. Germline assignment: CDR1 MNHEY and CDR2 SMNVEV (reference sequence). V gave up 3 bases and J gave up 3 bases, with 12 bases separating them. CDR3 loop: CASSLTLDYYEQYF. DNA for the CDR3: TGTGCCAGCAGTTTGACATTAGACTACTACGAGCAGTACTTC.

This sequence joins TRBV2 and TRBJ1-4; a weak D match, TRBD1 (5 bases). V lost 4 bases and J 0 bases, leaving 15 bases between the germline ends. This CDR3 is built from 17 residues. The germline V gene has CDR1 SNHLY and CDR2 FYNNEI. In nucleotides, the CDR3 is TGTGCCAGCAGTGTCACCCGTGACAGTTCAACTAATGAAAAACTGTTTTTT. Translated, it gives CASSVTRDSSTNEKLFF. The whole variable domain, remainder taken from reference TRBV2 and TRBJ1-4, is EPEVTQTPSHQVTQMGQEVILRCVPISNHLYFYWYRQILGQKVEFLVSFYNNEISEKSEIFDDQFSVERPDGSNFTLKIRSTKLEDSAMYFCASSVTRDSSTNEKLFFGSGTQLSVL.

This chain joins TRBV4-3 and TRBJ1-1; D is ambiguous. The CDR3 sequence is 15 residues long. CDR1 and CDR2 from the germline V gene are LGHNA and YSLEER. Trimming shortened V by 1 base and J by 1 base, and 10 bases separated the two germline ends. The CDR3 nucleotides are TGCGCCAGCAGCCAAGGATTAGGAGGGAACACTGAAGCTTTCTTT. It is translated as CASSQGLGGNTEAFF.

The chain couples TRBV4-1 to TRBJ2-2; TRBD1 is a possible D gene (5 bases). CDR3 size: 16 residues. The ends were cut back, 4 bases at V and 4 bases at J, with 16 bases in the middle. Germline values: CDR1 MGHRA, CDR2 YSYEKL. DNA of the CDR3: TGCGCCAGCAGCCCCGCTCCAGGGTCAGGCACCGGGGAGCTGTTTTTT. It translates to CASSPAPGSGTGELFF.

This chain joins TRBV5-1 and TRBJ2-1; D unclear. Looked up from germline, CDR1 is SGHRS and CDR2 is YFSETQ. V was trimmed by 4 bases and J by 6 bases, leaving 14 bases between them. The CDR3 contains 14 residues. Here the CDR3 reads CASSPMSLGNEQFF. The CDR3, as DNA: TGCGCCAGCAGCCCCATGTCTCTCGGCAATGAGCAGTTCTTC.

This clone showed up just once. The J gene is TRBJ2-3, the V gene TRBV19; D gene ambiguous. With 7 bases removed from V and 0 bases from J, the gap between germline ends came to 8 bases. This CDR3 comprises 13 residues. Germline V gene data show CDR1 as LNHDA and CDR2 as SQIVND (reference sequence). This CDR3 reads CASTLSSTDTQYF. CDR3 bases: TGTGCCAGTACTTTATCTAGCACAGATACGCAGTATTTT.

This rearrangement joins TRBV7-6 to TRBJ1-1, with 9 positions matching TRBD1. With V trimmed by 4 bases and J by 5 bases, 5 bases remained unmatched. CDR1 is SGHVS, CDR2 FNYEAQ, per germline. The CDR3 has 14 amino acids. CDR3: CASSSGTGMTEAFF. The CDR3 DNA follows: TGTGCCAGCAGCTCGGGGACAGGGATGACTGAAGCTTTCTTT. The complete variable domain, with remaining parts taken from reference TRBV7-6 and TRBJ1-1, reads GAGVSQSPRYKVTKRGQDVALRCDPISGHVSLYWYRQALGQGPEFLTYFNYEAQQDKSGLPNDRFSAERPEGSISTLTIQRTEQRDSAMYRCASSSGTGMTEAFFGQGTRLTVV.